These 32 T cell receptor beta chains came from one sample sequenced in a study of cytomegalovirus exposure and HLA in healthy donors. Amplification used 60 Vbeta primers and 13 Jbeta primers. Method: immunoSEQ multiplex PCR; TCRdb's copy keeps in-frame clones and lacks some. The sample shows under 150,000 clones, roughly three quarters of them seen only once. Specimen: PBMCs. The receptors were sampled from a man aged 25 to 45 in good health and CMV-seronegative.

V is TRBV11-2 and J is TRBJ2-2; D is unresolved. The V and J ends lost 6 bases and 0 bases respectively, with 5 bases between them. The CDR3 length is 13 residues. Germline V CDR1 and CDR2: SGHAT, FQNNGV. In DNA form, the CDR3 reads TGTGCCAGCAGTGTTACGAACACCGGGGAGCTGTTTTTT. Amino acids: CASSVTNTGELFF.

This chain uses TRBV21-1 with TRBJ1-1; TRBD1 is taken as the D call from the table, unchecked against the DNA. TRBV21-1 is a recognized pseudogene. The CDR3 sequence is 13 residues long. Here the CDR3 reads CASSTDTNTEAFF. CDR3 nucleotide sequence: TGTGCCAGCAGCACGGACACGAACACTGAAGCTTTCTTT.

The genes are TRBV5-1 and TRBJ2-1; D might be TRBD2 (5 bases). Trimming left V 4 bases short and J 4 bases short, with 9 bases between. Germline assignment: CDR1 SGHRS and CDR2 YFSETQ. The CDR3 sequence is 13 residues long. CDR3 in DNA: TGCGCCAGCAGCGTCGGGGAATACAATGAGCAGTTCTTC. Its translation is CASSVGEYNEQFF.

Comment on this clone: Other DNA sequences in the same sample also yield this CDR3. The gene calls are TRBV30 and TRBJ2-2, with 8 bases identical to TRBD1. This CDR3 has 13 residues. CDR1 is GTSNPN, CDR2 SVGIG, per germline (reference sequence). V shed 1 base, J shed 6 bases, and the junction held 1 base outside the gene matches. The CDR3 reads CAWSADRAGELFF. The CDR3 DNA is TGTGCCTGGAGTGCGGACAGGGCCGGGGAGCTGTTTTTT. Based on the CDR3 plus reference TRBV30 and TRBJ2-2, the full variable domain is SQTIHQWPATLVQPVGSPLSLECTVEGTSNPNLYWYRQAAGRGLQLLFYSVGIGQISSEVPQNLSASRPQDRQFILSSKKLLLSDSGFYLCAWSADRAGELFFGEGSRLTVL.

The chain links TRBV7-3 to TRBJ2-1; 7 nucleotides line up with TRBD2. The germline gives CDR1 SGHTA, CDR2 FQGTGA. The ends lost 2 bases at V and 7 bases at J; junction bases unmatched: 5. The CDR3 spans 14 residues. The CDR3 DNA sequence: TGTGCCAGCAGCTTACGGGGGGTGGGAAATGAGCAGTTCTTC. It is translated as CASSLRGVGNEQFF.

The chain couples TRBV9 to TRBJ1-2; a possible D gene is TRBD1 (6 bases). Trimming took 0 bases from V and 4 from J, leaving 10 bases between them. CDR1 is SGDLS and CDR2 is YYNGEE in the germline V gene. The CDR3 has 14 residues. The CDR3: CASSVGLDSYGYTF. The CDR3 DNA is TGTGCCAGCAGCGTAGGACTGGACAGCTATGGCTACACCTTC. Full variable domain (missing parts from reference TRBV9 and TRBJ1-2): DSGVTQTPKHLITATGQRVTLRCSPRSGDLSVYWYQQSLDQGLQFLIQYYNGEERAKGNILERFSAQQFPDLHSELNLSSLELGDSALYFCASSVGLDSYGYTFGSGTRLTVV.

Concerning this clone: Germline and junction disagree at one end, which may indicate a read error. The chain couples TRBV7-7 to TRBJ2-3; no firm D call. Germline CDR1 reads SSHAT; CDR2 reads FNYEAQ (reference sequence). This CDR3 has 13 amino acids. The CDR3 is CASSLQITDTQYF. CDR3 nucleotide sequence: TGTGCTAGCAGCTTACAGATCACAGATACGCAGTATTTT. Combining the CDR3 with reference TRBV7-7 and TRBJ2-3 gives the whole variable domain GAGVSQSPRYKVTKRGQDVTLRCDPISSHATLYWYQQALGQGPEFLTYFNYEAQPDKSGLPSDRFSAERPEGSISTLTIQRTEQRDSAMYRCASSLQITDTQYFGPGTRLTVL.

The chain uses TRBV4-2 and TRBJ2-1; TRBD2 matches at 8 bases. The length of the CDR3 is 15 residues. CDR1 and CDR2 (germline): LGHNA, YNFKEQ. The V segment lost 4 bases and the J segment 7 bases; nucleotides outside the gene matches: 9. The CDR3 region has the DNA TGTGCCAGCAGCCTGGGAACGGGGGGGCGTAATGAGCAGTTCTTC. Protein sequence: CASSLGTGGRNEQFF.

This clone was detected only once. This sequence joins TRBV30 and TRBJ1-4; a possible D gene is TRBD1 (5 bases). There are 13 residues in the CDR3. Germline V CDR1 and CDR2: GTSNPN, SVGIG (reference sequence). V was cut by 1 base and J by 7 bases, with 10 bases left in between. The CDR3 protein is CAWSAGSFEKLFF. The CDR3, as DNA: TGTGCCTGGAGTGCAGGGTCGTTTGAAAAACTGTTTTTT.

The rearrangement uses TRBV28 and TRBJ2-7; 8 positions agree with TRBD2. Germline lookup yields CDR1 MDHEN and CDR2 SYDVKM. V shed 1 base and J 2 bases; nucleotides not matched to a gene: 4. The CDR3 spans 15 residues. CDR3 bases: TGTGCCAGCAGTTTATCGACCGGGAGGGCCTACGAGCAGTACTTC. Encoded protein: CASSLSTGRAYEQYF.

This clone turned up a few times. The chain joins TRBV4-1 to TRBJ1-2; TRBD1 agrees at 12 bases. There are 17 residues in the CDR3. The germline CDR1 and CDR2 sequences are MGHRA and YSYEKL. V trimming: 2 bases; J trimming: 4 bases; junction bases outside the gene matches: 8. The CDR3 DNA sequence: TGCGCCAGCAGCCAACCGCCCGGGACAGGGGGCCTCTATGGCTACACCTTC. It codes for CASSQPPGTGGLYGYTF.

This clone appeared a single time. This chain uses TRBV7-2 with TRBJ2-1; 11 bases agree with TRBD2. Germline V gives CDR1 SGHTA, CDR2 FQGNSA. The CDR3 totals 17 residues. The ends lost 5 bases at V and 3 bases at J; junction bases unmatched: 9. The CDR3 DNA reads TGTGCCAGCAGCCAGGGGGCTAGCGGGGGGATCTACAATGAGCAGTTCTTC. Translating gives CASSQGASGGIYNEQFF.

Notes on this clone: The junction differs from germline at one of its ends, possibly a read error. V is TRBV7-2 and J is TRBJ1-4; 8 positions match TRBD1. This CDR3 comprises 15 residues. Germline CDR1 is SGHTA and CDR2 is FQGNSA. The DNA for the CDR3 is TGTGCCAGCAGCCTAGCGAGGACAGGGCATGAAAAACTGTTTTTT. It specifies CASSLARTGHEKLFF. The variable domain in full, completed from reference TRBV7-2 and TRBJ1-4, reads GAGVSQSPSNKVTEKGKDVELRCDPISGHTALYWYRQSLGQGLEFLIYFQGNSAPDKSGLPSDRFSAERTGGSVSTLTIQRTQQEDSAVYLCASSLARTGHEKLFFGSGTQLSVL.

This chain links TRBV7-2 with TRBJ2-2; TRBD2 matches 13 bases. CDR1 SGHTA and CDR2 FQGNSA come from the germline V gene. This CDR3 has 16 residues. With V trimmed by 6 bases and J by 4 bases, 5 bases remained unmatched. CDR3 amino acids: CASRPGLAGLTGELFF. DNA of the CDR3: TGTGCCAGCAGACCGGGACTAGCGGGGCTCACCGGGGAGCTGTTTTTT.

The table lists this clone with a few counts. The chain recombines TRBV28 with TRBJ2-5, with D possibly TRBD1 on 8 matching bases. CDR1 and CDR2 from the germline V gene are MDHEN and SYDVKM. V was clipped by 7 bases and J by 3 bases, with 18 bases between them. This CDR3 comprises 15 residues. The CDR3: CASTSHRGREETQYF. The CDR3 nucleotides are TGTGCCAGCACCTCACACAGGGGGAGGGAAGAGACCCAGTACTTC.

In this sample, this clone turned up many times. J is TRBJ2-5 and V is TRBV5-1; D is possibly TRBD1 (5 bases). V lost 2 bases, J lost 7 bases, and 15 bases lay in between. The CDR3 loop spans 14 amino acids. Germline V lookup: CDR1 SGHRS, CDR2 YFSETQ. CDR3 in amino acids: CASSLGARVGTQYF. Here the CDR3 DNA reads TGCGCCAGCAGCTTAGGGGCCAGGGTGGGGACCCAGTACTTC.

Only one count was recorded for this clone. This CDR3 is CASSPGQGTTEAFF. Written as DNA, the CDR3 is TGTGCCAGCTCACCCGGACAGGGGACTACTGAAGCTTTCTTT. The V and J genes are TRBV18 and TRBJ1-1, with 9 bases lining up with TRBD1. V was pared by 3 bases and J by 5 bases, with 4 bases of the junction left unmatched. The CDR3 has 14 residues. Germline lookup yields CDR1 KGHSH and CDR2 LQKENI.

This chain uses TRBV7-2 with TRBJ2-1, with 9 nucleotides matching TRBD2. V was pared by 4 bases and J by 7 bases, with 8 bases of the junction left unmatched. The CDR3 sequence is 15 residues long. CDR1 is SGHTA, CDR2 FQGNSA, per germline. The CDR3 protein is CASSSLAGASNEQFF. The CDR3 coding sequence is TGTGCCAGCAGCTCCTTAGCGGGAGCATCGAATGAGCAGTTCTTC.

Worth noting for this clone: Mismatch with germline at one junction end may stem from a read error. This sequence joins TRBV6-6 and TRBJ2-1, with TRBD2 as a possible D gene (6 bases). The CDR3 is 14 amino acids. Germline V gives CDR1 MNHNY, CDR2 SVGAGI (reference sequence). CDR3 protein: CAGRERVGYNEQFF. CDR3 bases: TGTGCCGGCAGGGAGCGGGTCGGATACAATGAGCAGTTCTTC.

V is TRBV7-3 and J is TRBJ2-5; TRBD2 matches 12 bases. This CDR3 contains 15 residues. The V gene end was trimmed by 5 bases and the J gene end by 7 bases; junction bases not matched to a gene: 8. The V gene's germline CDR1 is SGHTA and CDR2 FQGTGA. CDR3 amino acids: CASSIGLAGQGTQYF. CDR3 coding DNA: TGTGCCAGCAGCATCGGACTAGCGGGGCAGGGGACCCAGTACTTC.

This rearrangement joins TRBV9 to TRBJ2-2; D not certain. V was shortened by 4 bases and J by 2 bases, with 6 bases between the two germline ends. Germline assignment: CDR1 SGDLS and CDR2 YYNGEE. The CDR3 contains 13 residues. As DNA, the CDR3 is TGTGCCAGCAGCCTCCTAAACACCGGGGAGCTGTTTTTT. This sequence encodes CASSLLNTGELFF.

This rearrangement joins TRBV25-1 to TRBJ2-3; 7 bases line up with TRBD1. Germline CDR1 reads MGHDK; CDR2 reads SYGVNS. V dropped 8 bases and J dropped 1; count of bases not matched to a gene: 9. This CDR3 region has 15 residues. CDR3 nucleotides: TGTGCCAGCCACGAGGGGGCGAGGGGCACAGATACGCAGTATTTT. As protein: CASHEGARGTDTQYF.

For the CDR3, the DNA is TGTGCCAGCAGCTTTGTGTCTGGCACAGATACGCAGTATTTT. It encodes CASSFVSGTDTQYF. V usage is TRBV5-6 and J usage is TRBJ2-3; D unclear. The CDR3 is 14 residues long. Germline CDR1 and CDR2: SGHDT and YYEEEE. V lost 2 bases and J 1 base, leaving 8 bases between the germline ends.

The V call is TRBV7-9, the J call TRBJ2-7; perhaps TRBD1 as D (5 bases). Trimming removed 5 bases from V and 12 bases from J, with 14 bases in between. Germline V gene sequence: CDR1 SEHNR, CDR2 FQNEAQ (reference sequence). CDR3 length: 11 residues. The CDR3: CASSPVGAGYF. The CDR3 coding sequence is TGTGCCAGCAGCCCGGTTGGGGCTGGGTACTTC.

J is TRBJ2-7 and V is TRBV4-2; 7 nucleotides agree with TRBD1. CDR1 LGHNA and CDR2 YNFKEQ come from the germline V gene. The CDR3 loop spans 15 amino acids. Germline trimming cut 0 bases from V and 1 base from J; bases unmatched to any gene: 3. This chain's CDR3 is CASSQDKGASYEQYF. In DNA, the CDR3 is TGTGCCAGCAGCCAAGACAAGGGGGCATCCTACGAGCAGTACTTC.

Remarks on this clone: The junction shows a germline mismatch at one end, possibly a read error. The same CDR3 arises from other DNA sequences in this sample as well. The CDR3 reads CASSWANTEAFF. CDR3 nucleotides: TGTGCCAGCTCTTGGGCGAACACTGAAGCCTTCTTT. The chain carries TRBV18 and TRBJ1-1; D remains unclear. Germline V gene lookup returns CDR1 KGHSH and CDR2 LQKENI. There are 12 residues in the CDR3. Full variable domain (missing parts from reference TRBV18 and TRBJ1-1): NAGVMQNPRHLVRRRGQEARLRCSPMKGHSHVYWYRQLPEEGLKFMVYLQKENIIDESGMPKERFSAEFPKEGPSILRIQQVVRGDSAAYFCASSWANTEAFFGQGTRLTVV.

The V gene is TRBV29-1, the J gene TRBJ1-1; 7 bases are a match to TRBD1. The CDR3 consists of 14 residues. V was clipped by 3 bases and J by 2 bases; unmatched bases: 6. Germline loops: CDR1 SQVTM, CDR2 ANQGSEA. CDR3 nucleotides: TGCAGCGTTGATCACAGGGGTTTAAACACTGAAGCTTTCTTT. Translating gives CSVDHRGLNTEAFF.

CDR3 protein: CASSYASGVNYEQYF. As DNA, the CDR3 is TGTGCCAGCAGTTACGCTAGCGGGGTGAACTACGAGCAGTACTTC. This chain joins TRBV6-5 and TRBJ2-7, with 9 bases that match TRBD2. Germline V gene sequence: CDR1 MNHEY, CDR2 SVGAGI. After removal of 2 bases from V and 3 bases from J, the junction contained 5 bases not matched to a gene. This CDR3 region has 15 residues.

This clone came up once. This sequence joins TRBV4-3 and TRBJ2-1, with D unresolved. V was cut by 0 bases and J by 3 bases, with 12 bases left in between. The CDR3 has 16 residues. Looked up from germline, CDR1 is LGHNA and CDR2 is YSLEER. CDR3 bases: TGCGCCAGCAGCCAAGATTACCACTCCCTCTACAATGAGCAGTTCTTC. It specifies CASSQDYHSLYNEQFF.

This sequence joins TRBV5-1 and TRBJ2-7; 7 bases are shared with TRBD1. The CDR3 has 15 amino acids. Trimming cost V 2 bases and J 0 bases; bases outside gene matches: 5. Germline loops: CDR1 SGHRS, CDR2 YFSETQ. CDR3 residues: CASSFSRDSSYEQYF. The CDR3 DNA reads TGCGCCAGCAGCTTCAGCCGGGACAGCTCCTACGAGCAGTACTTC.

This clone appeared once. The V call is TRBV6-5, the J call TRBJ1-1; D is perhaps TRBD1 (5 bases). The V gene's germline CDR1 is MNHEY and CDR2 SVGAGI. The CDR3 covers 15 residues. Trimming took off 0 bases at V and 5 bases at J, with 13 bases between the two ends. This CDR3 is CASSYSKLGGTEAFF. The CDR3 DNA is TGTGCCAGCAGTTACTCGAAGCTGGGGGGAACTGAAGCTTTCTTT.

On this clone: At one of its ends the junction is not consistent with the germline gene, which may arise from a read error. The rearrangement joins TRBV5-6 to TRBJ1-2; 9 bases fit TRBD1. The germline V gene has CDR1 SGHDT and CDR2 YYEEEE. The CDR3 is made up of 11 amino acids. The chain's CDR3 is CASSLGTGYHF. In DNA form, the CDR3 reads TGTGCCAGCAGCTTAGGGACAGGGTATCACTTC.